Each of the 22 T cell receptor beta chains below was sequenced from the same sample in a study of blood T cell repertoires in COVID-19. Using immunoSEQ multiplex PCR, the repertoire was profiled, and TCRdb retains in-frame clones only, with some absent. Counted here are about 280,000 clones, roughly 85% occurring once; the ten biggest clones make up roughly 2.7%. Sequenced: PBMCs or T cells enriched from blood (not recorded which). The source is a woman aged 50 to 60 who had recovered from COVID-19.

The J gene is TRBJ2-2, the V gene TRBV7-9; TRBD1 matches 10 bases. The junction had 10 bases not matched to a gene; V was cut back by 6 bases and J by 3 bases. The germline CDR1 and CDR2 sequences are SEHNR and FQNEAQ (reference sequence). This CDR3 is 17 amino acids long. CDR3 region: CASSRGQGQGHTGELFF. In DNA form, the CDR3 reads TGTGCCAGCAGTCGGGGACAGGGGCAGGGACACACCGGGGAGCTGTTTTTT. Looking up the rest from reference TRBV7-9 and TRBJ2-2 gives the full variable domain: DTGVSQNPRHKITKRGQNVTFRCDPISEHNRLYWYRQTLGQGPEFLTYFQNEAQLEKSRLLSDRFSAERPKGSFSTLEIQRTEQGDSAMYLCASSRGQGQGHTGELFFGEGSRLTVL.

V usage is TRBV9 and J usage is TRBJ1-4; D is unclear. The germline V gene encodes CDR1 SGDLS and CDR2 YYNGEE. The CDR3 contains 15 residues. The V gene lost 0 bases and the J gene lost 1 base, with 7 bases spanning the gap. The CDR3 nucleotides are TGTGCCAGCAGCGTAGGCCACGGAACTAATGAAAAACTGTTTTTT. Its protein is CASSVGHGTNEKLFF.

J is TRBJ2-1 and V is TRBV28, with TRBD2 identical over 9 bases. Germline assignment: CDR1 MDHEN and CDR2 SYDVKM. With V trimmed by 5 bases and J by 3 bases, 11 bases remained unmatched. This CDR3 is 17 amino acids long. The CDR3 DNA is TGTGCCAGCAGTCCCCACGGAGGGCGGGGGGGCTACAATGAGCAGTTCTTC. It codes for CASSPHGGRGGYNEQFF. The full variable domain, with the rest looked up from reference TRBV28 and TRBJ2-1, is DVKVTQSSRYLVKRTGEKVFLECVQDMDHENMFWYRQDPGLGLRLIYFSYDVKMKEKGDIPEGYSVSREKKERFSLILESASTNQTSMYLCASSPHGGRGGYNEQFFGPGTRLTVL.

This clone was seen once. This chain links TRBV3-1 (or the pseudogene TRBV3-2) with TRBJ2-7; D is uncertain. There are 13 residues in the CDR3. Germline V gene data show CDR1 as LGHDT and CDR2 as YNNKEL (reference sequence). With 4 bases removed from V and 2 bases from J, the gap between germline ends came to 9 bases. The CDR3 bases are TGTGCCAGCAGCCCAAATCTACCCTACGAGCAGTACTTC. Translating it yields CASSPNLPYEQYF.

This chain connects TRBV28 to TRBJ2-5; weak D call: TRBD1 (6 bases). CDR1 is MDHEN and CDR2 is SYDVKM in the germline V gene. V was clipped by 5 bases and J by 5 bases, with 21 bases between them. The CDR3 spans 16 residues. This CDR3 reads CASSTMGNRAGETQYF. In DNA form, the CDR3 reads TGTGCCAGCAGTACTATGGGCAACAGGGCGGGTGAGACCCAGTACTTC.

The rearrangement links TRBV27 to TRBJ1-2, with D perhaps TRBD1 (6 bases). Trimming took off 0 bases at V and 6 bases at J, with 8 bases between the two ends. Germline V CDR1 and CDR2: MNHEY, SMNVEV (reference sequence). The length of the CDR3 is 13 residues. The CDR3 DNA reads as TGTGCCAGCAGTTTATCCAGGGGAAATGGCTACACCTTC. This sequence encodes CASSLSRGNGYTF.

The rearrangement links TRBV11-2 to TRBJ1-1; unclear D gene. The CDR3 spans 12 residues. The V end was cut by 5 bases, the J end by 5 bases, with 9 bases between. Looked up from germline, CDR1 is SGHAT and CDR2 is FQNNGV. The CDR3 region is CASSREITEAFF. Here the CDR3 DNA reads TGTGCCAGCAGCCGTGAGATTACTGAAGCTTTCTTT.

The chain employs TRBV15 and TRBJ1-3, with D tentatively TRBD1 (6 bases). The germline V gene has CDR1 LNHNV and CDR2 YYDKDF (reference sequence). This CDR3 spans 16 amino acids. V was trimmed by 3 bases and J by 1 base, leaving 13 bases between them. The CDR3 DNA follows: TGTGCCACCAGCAGGGGAGGGGGGCTTTCTGGAAACACCATATATTTT. Protein product: CATSRGGGLSGNTIYF.

This clone has only a few counts. V usage is TRBV7-2 and J usage is TRBJ1-4; the match to TRBD1 covers 11 bases. Germline V gene lookup returns CDR1 SGHTA and CDR2 FQGNSA. The CDR3 extends over 17 amino acids. The ends lost 4 bases at V and 1 base at J; junction bases unmatched: 5. CDR3 DNA: TGTGCCAGCAGCTCCAGGACAGGGGGCGTAACTAATGAAAAACTGTTTTTT. This encodes CASSSRTGGVTNEKLFF.

The V gene is TRBV11-2, the J gene TRBJ1-3, with D maybe TRBD1 (5 bases). The CDR3 is 15 residues long. V was cut by 3 bases and J by 1 base, with 10 bases left in between. Germline V gene data show CDR1 as SGHAT and CDR2 as FQNNGV. CDR3 in DNA: TGTGCCAGCAGCTTTCGGGGGTTATCTGGAAACACCATATATTTT. It translates to CASSFRGLSGNTIYF.

This chain uses TRBV6-5 with TRBJ1-6; no clear D. The V gene lost 9 bases and the J gene lost 7 bases, with 16 bases spanning the gap. Germline V lookup: CDR1 MNHEY, CDR2 SVGAGI. The CDR3 spans 14 residues. CDR3: CASSGELHNSPLHF. CDR3 nucleotide sequence: TGTGCCAGTAGCGGGGAACTCCACAATTCACCCCTCCACTTT.

Note on this clone: Other DNA sequences of this sample code for an identical CDR3. The chain uses TRBV24-1 and TRBJ1-2; D possibly corresponds to TRBD1 (5 bases). The CDR3 is made up of 13 amino acids. Germline lookup yields CDR1 KGHDR and CDR2 SFDVKD. Deletions cut 1 base from V and 7 bases from J, with 9 bases between. The CDR3 loop reads CATSDFRGSGYTF. The CDR3 DNA follows: TGTGCCACCAGTGATTTTAGGGGAAGTGGCTACACCTTC.

This clone came up a few times. The rearrangement links TRBV27 to TRBJ1-1, with D unresolved. From germline, CDR1 is MNHEY and CDR2 SMNVEV (reference sequence). The length of the CDR3 is 15 residues. Trimming cost V 0 bases and J 10 bases, with 18 bases left between them. In DNA, the CDR3 is TGTGCCAGCAGTTTATCATCGGGTAAAGGCCGGTTAGCTTTCTTT. This codes for CASSLSSGKGRLAFF.

Here the CDR3 DNA reads TGTGCCAGCAGCTTAACGGGAGGGCCGTTTGGCGGGGAGCTGTTTTTT. Translating gives CASSLTGGPFGGELFF. The V gene is TRBV7-9, the J gene TRBJ2-2; TRBD2 agrees at 8 bases. CDR1 is SEHNR, CDR2 FQNEAQ, per germline (reference sequence). The CDR3 sequence is 16 residues long. V lost 2 bases to trimming and J lost 7 bases; unmatched junction nucleotides: 9.

This clone came up once. V gene TRBV19 combines with J gene TRBJ1-6; D is undetermined. Germline loops: CDR1 LNHDA, CDR2 SQIVND (reference sequence). There are 12 residues in the CDR3. V dropped 5 bases and J dropped 5 bases, with 4 bases sitting between them. The DNA of the CDR3 is TGTGCCAGTAGTGTTAATAATTCACCCCTCCACTTT. Protein: CASSVNNSPLHF. The full variable domain, in which reference TRBV19 and TRBJ1-6 provide the parts outside the CDR3, is DGGITQSPKYLFRKEGQNVTLSCEQNLNHDAMYWYRQDPGQGLRLIYYSQIVNDFQKGDIAEGYSVSREKKESFPLTVTSAQKNPTAFYLCASSVNNSPLHFGNGTRLTVT.

This chain uses TRBV7-3 with TRBJ2-5, with 8 positions matching TRBD2. Germline CDR1 SGHTA, CDR2 FQGTGA. Trimming removed 5 bases from V and 2 bases from J; junction bases left unmatched: 10. The CDR3 runs to 16 residues. CDR3 in DNA: TGTGCCAGCAGCCCACGACTTGGGACTAGACAAGAGACCCAGTACTTC. Translation: CASSPRLGTRQETQYF.

This rearrangement joins TRBV6-2 or TRBV6-3 to TRBJ1-1, with 7 bases aligning to TRBD1. In germline, CDR1 is MNHEY, CDR2 SVGEGT. V was clipped by 2 bases and J by 4 bases; unmatched bases: 13. The CDR3 contains 17 residues. The CDR3 reads CASSYETGWDEGTEAFF. Here the CDR3 DNA reads TGTGCCAGCAGTTACGAGACAGGGTGGGACGAGGGCACTGAAGCTTTCTTT.

As regards this clone: The same CDR3 also results from other DNA sequences found in this sample. The chain recombines TRBV19 with TRBJ1-1; D is possibly TRBD1 (6 bases). In germline, CDR1 is LNHDA, CDR2 SQIVND (reference sequence). The V gene lost 5 bases and the J gene lost 0 bases, with 10 bases spanning the gap. The CDR3 loop spans 14 amino acids. The CDR3 DNA sequence: TGTGCCAGTAGTCCCCAGGGGCTGAACACTGAAGCTTTCTTT. This encodes CASSPQGLNTEAFF. The whole variable domain, remainder taken from reference TRBV19 and TRBJ1-1, is DGGITQSPKYLFRKEGQNVTLSCEQNLNHDAMYWYRQDPGQGLRLIYYSQIVNDFQKGDIAEGYSVSREKKESFPLTVTSAQKNPTAFYLCASSPQGLNTEAFFGQGTRLTVV.

This sequence joins TRBV30 and TRBJ2-7, with 8 bases that match TRBD1. V lost 2 bases to trimming and J lost 0 bases; unmatched junction nucleotides: 18. The length of the CDR3 is 19 residues. From germline, CDR1 is GTSNPN and CDR2 SVGIG (reference sequence). CDR3: CAWSLQGLDDRGFSYEQYF. Here the CDR3 DNA reads TGTGCCTGGAGTTTACAAGGGCTGGATGACAGGGGTTTCTCCTACGAGCAGTACTTC.

This sequence joins TRBV9 and TRBJ2-7, with D perhaps matching TRBD1 (6 bases). This CDR3 has 14 amino acids. V was shortened by 2 bases and J by 0 bases, with 9 bases between the two germline ends. Germline V lookup: CDR1 SGDLS, CDR2 YYNGEE. This CDR3 reads CASSVDRNSYEQYF. The CDR3 DNA reads as TGTGCCAGCAGCGTTGACAGGAACTCCTACGAGCAGTACTTC.

The chain recombines TRBV28 with TRBJ1-5; a possible D gene is TRBD1 (5 bases). The germline V gene has CDR1 MDHEN and CDR2 SYDVKM. CDR3 length: 15 amino acids. The V gene lost 7 bases and the J gene lost 4 bases, with 17 bases spanning the gap. The CDR3 DNA sequence: TGTGCCAGCACGACCCGGACAAGCCAGAATCAGCCCCAGCATTTT. As protein: CASTTRTSQNQPQHF.

The chain links TRBV29-1 to TRBJ1-4; a weak D match, TRBD1 (5 bases). This CDR3 has 13 amino acids. Germline V gene data show CDR1 as SQVTM and CDR2 as ANQGSEA. Trimming removed 4 bases at V and 0 bases at J, with 6 bases between. The CDR3 spells CSVATATNEKLFF. The CDR3 DNA follows: TGCAGCGTTGCGACAGCAACTAATGAAAAACTGTTTTTT.